These 11 T cell receptor beta chains were all obtained from the same sample, sequenced in a study of regulatory T cells in long-lasting Graves disease. Arm-PCR of CDR3 regions and iRepertoire HTBI primers were the basis on which TCR beta libraries were built. TCRdb reanalysed the multiplex PCR reads using MiXCR and keeps one entry per CDR3 protein. The sample contains 450,000 to 700,000 distinct CDR3 sequences, roughly 13% of which appear only once. The sample's time point: newly diagnosed GD, antithyroid drugs for less than 3 months. Preparation of the TCR library used RNA extracted from PBMCs. These same data were also listed under a study on T cells in Graves' hyperthyroidism and ophthalmopathy.

This specimen was peripheral blood mononuclear cells (PBMCs), taken at new diagnosis, from a patient treated with antithyroid drugs. The source of these receptors is a man aged 25-40 years with Graves disease.

This clonotype was detected only a few times. This chain connects TRBV19 to TRBJ2-1; D unresolved. Germline CDR1 reads LNHDA; CDR2 reads SQIVND (reference sequence). With 9 bases removed from V and 7 bases from J, the gap between germline ends came to 13 bases. The length of the CDR3 is 12 residues. CDR3 in DNA: TGTGCCAGAGATTGGGCTAGTAATGAGCAGTTCTTC. It codes for CARDWASNEQFF.

The chain has TRBV20-1 and TRBJ2-7; a possible D gene is TRBD2 (5 bases). Germline V lookup: CDR1 DFQATT, CDR2 SNEGSKA (reference sequence). Trimming cost V 6 bases and J 3 bases, with 12 bases left between them. This CDR3 has 12 residues. This chain's CDR3 is CSAHLGSYEQYF. CDR3 DNA sequence: TGCAGTGCCCACTTGGGGAGCTACGAGCAGTACTTC.

This clonotype was picked up many times. V gene TRBV29-1 combines with J gene TRBJ2-7, with 9 nucleotides matching TRBD1. Germline assignment: CDR1 SQVTM and CDR2 ANQGSEA. This CDR3 has 13 amino acids. Trimming took 6 bases from V and 4 from J; bases not matched to a gene: 7. CDR3 protein: CSVKTGGGYEQYF. Written as DNA, the CDR3 is TGCAGCGTGAAGACAGGGGGTGGGTACGAGCAGTACTTC.

About this clonotype itself: This may come from a read error, since a much larger clone is one base off. The chain couples TRBV6-1 to TRBJ2-7; D remains unclear. Trimming took off 9 bases at V and 7 bases at J, with 19 bases between the two ends. Germline V lookup: CDR1 MNHNS, CDR2 SASEGT. This CDR3 comprises 13 residues. The CDR3 is CASRILGYNEQYF. The CDR3 DNA sequence: TGTGCCAGTAGGATTCTCGGGTACAATGAGCAGTACTTC.

V usage is TRBV7-2 and J usage is TRBJ2-1, with TRBD2 matching 8 bases. CDR1 and CDR2 (germline): SGHTA, FQGNSA. CDR3 size: 16 residues. The trim removed 5 bases at V and 4 bases at J, leaving 10 bases unmatched. The CDR3, as DNA: TGTGCCAGCAGCCAGCCGGGACTAGACCTTTACAATGAGCAGTTCTTC. This gives the protein CASSQPGLDLYNEQFF.

This clonotype occurred many times. V and J are TRBV13 and TRBJ2-7, with 12 nucleotides matching TRBD2. V lost 7 bases and J lost 0; bases outside the gene matches: 10. CDR1 PRHDT and CDR2 FYEKMQ come from the germline V gene (reference sequence). This CDR3 spans 17 amino acids. The CDR3 sequence is CASTTGTSGSSSYEQYF. The CDR3 bases are TGTGCCAGCACGACCGGGACTAGCGGGTCTAGCTCCTACGAGCAGTACTTC.

There are a few counts of this clonotype. This sequence joins TRBV11-2 and TRBJ1-1; a weak D match, TRBD1 (5 bases). In germline, CDR1 is SGHAT, CDR2 FQNNGV. V was trimmed by 6 bases and J by 2 bases, leaving 16 bases between them. The CDR3 length is 15 residues. Here the CDR3 reads CASSAPGGTNTEAFF. DNA of the CDR3: TGTGCCAGCAGTGCCCCCGGGGGTACCAACACTGAAGCTTTCTTT.

This clonotype appeared many times. The genes are TRBV19 and TRBJ2-7, with 8 nucleotides matching TRBD2. CDR3 length: 16 amino acids. The V gene end was trimmed by 5 bases and the J gene end by 3 bases; junction bases not matched to a gene: 12. The V gene's germline CDR1 is LNHDA and CDR2 SQIVND (reference sequence). The CDR3, as DNA: TGTGCCAGTAGTTTTACCGGGACTAGGTCCATCTACGAGCAGTACTTC. This sequence encodes CASSFTGTRSIYEQYF.

The chain links TRBV12-3 or TRBV12-4 to TRBJ2-7, with 12 bases lining up with TRBD1. V was pared by 5 bases and J by 5 bases, with 7 bases of the junction left unmatched. The CDR3 totals 15 residues. DNA of the CDR3: TGTGCCAGCAGTGCCTCCGGGACAGGGGGCAACGAGCAGTACTTC. Encoded protein: CASSASGTGGNEQYF.

This clonotype has only a few counts. The chain joins TRBV9 to TRBJ2-1, with 8 bases aligning to TRBD1. CDR3 length: 15 amino acids. The J segment lost 4 bases and the V segment lost 3 bases, leaving 6 bases of the junction unmatched. Germline assignment: CDR1 SGDLS and CDR2 YYNGEE. In nucleotides, the CDR3 is TGTGCCAGCAGCGCCTGGACAGGGACGTACAATGAGCAGTTCTTC. It yields the protein CASSAWTGTYNEQFF.

The rearrangement links TRBV29-1 to TRBJ2-7; 7 nucleotides align to TRBD2. Looked up from germline, CDR1 is SQVTM and CDR2 is ANQGSEA. This CDR3 has 12 amino acids. With V trimmed by 8 bases and J by 6 bases, 10 bases remained unmatched. CDR3 coding DNA: TGCAGCTCCCTCGGCGGGAGCGGCGAGCAGTACTTC. Translated, it gives CSSLGGSGEQYF.